This TCR beta chain was identified during a study of OX40 agonist ivuxolimab in advanced cancers. Autoimmune disease history or systemic immunosuppression disqualified patients. Measured with immunoSEQ multiplex PCR; TCRdb has only the in-frame clones, and not every one. The sample shows about 20,000 clones, 85% to 95% of them seen only once. As to this clone: Other nucleotide sequences in the sample specify the same CDR3.

The CDR3 spans 15 residues. V gave up 4 bases and J gave up 5 bases, with 18 bases separating them. Germline V lookup: CDR1 SGHDT, CDR2 YYEEEE. Sequences were derived from CD4+ or CD8+ T cells sorted from blood, sampled in a trial of the OX40 agonist ivuxolimab. The rearrangement uses TRBV5-6 and TRBJ2-5, with D possibly called TRBD1 or TRBD2 (6 bases each). The TCR originated in an adult with an advanced solid tumor such as melanoma, head and neck, liver or kidney cancer. The chain's CDR3 is CASSPGAPGGETQYF. DNA of the CDR3: TGTGCCAGCAGCCCGGGGGCACCCGGTGGGGAGACCCAGTACTTC.